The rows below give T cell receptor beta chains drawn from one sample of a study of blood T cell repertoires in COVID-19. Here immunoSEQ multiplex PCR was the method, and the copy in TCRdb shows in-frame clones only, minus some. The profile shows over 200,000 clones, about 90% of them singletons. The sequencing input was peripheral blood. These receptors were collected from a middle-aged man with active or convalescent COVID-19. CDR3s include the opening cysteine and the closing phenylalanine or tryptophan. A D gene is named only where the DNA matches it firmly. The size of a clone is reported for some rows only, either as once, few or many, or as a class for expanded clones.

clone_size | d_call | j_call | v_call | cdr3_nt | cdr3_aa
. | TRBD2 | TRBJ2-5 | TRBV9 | TGTGCCAGCAGCGTAATGGCTAGCGGGTACCAAGAGACCCAGTACTTC | CASSVMASGYQETQYF
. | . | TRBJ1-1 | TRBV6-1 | TGTGCCAGCAGTGAAGCGCTTGGGAGCACTGAAGCTTTCTTT | CASSEALGSTEAFF
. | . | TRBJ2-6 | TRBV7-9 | TGTGCCAGCAGCTTAGAATTCGGACTCTCTGGGGCCAACGTCCTGACTTTC | CASSLEFGLSGANVLTF
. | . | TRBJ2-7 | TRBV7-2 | TGTGCCAGCAGCTACCCTGAGGGCCCAGCTTCCTACGAGCAGTACTTC | CASSYPEGPASYEQYF
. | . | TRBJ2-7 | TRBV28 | TGTGCCAGCAAGAATCCCGGGTCCTACGAGCAGTACTTC | CASKNPGSYEQYF
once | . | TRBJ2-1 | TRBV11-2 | TGTGCCAGCAGCTATCGAGGAGAACCCTACAATGAGCAGTTCTTC | CASSYRGEPYNEQFF
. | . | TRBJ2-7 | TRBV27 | TGTGCCAGCAGCTCAATCGCTCAGGCCACCTACGAGCAGTACTTC | CASSSIAQATYEQYF
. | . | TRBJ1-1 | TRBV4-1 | TGCGCCAGCAGGGATCTGGGGGGTGAGAACACTGAAGCTTTCTTT | CASRDLGGENTEAFF
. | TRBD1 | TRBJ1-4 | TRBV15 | TGTGCCACCAGCACCGGGACAGCGCGTAATGAAAAACTGTTTTTT | CATSTGTARNEKLFF
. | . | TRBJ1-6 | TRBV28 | TGTGCCAGCAGTACAGAGACCGTCTGGAATTCACCCCTCCACTTT | CASSTETVWNSPLHF
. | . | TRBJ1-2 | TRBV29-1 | TGCAGCGTCCAAAGGGCCCAGGGTGGCTATGGCTACACCTTC | CSVQRAQGGYGYTF